This T cell receptor (beta chain) was recovered during a study of OX40 agonist ivuxolimab in advanced cancers. Background on the study: The group had a mean age of 60 years, ranged from roughly 20 to 80, and was 82.7% male.

The CDR3 is 14 amino acids. From germline, CDR1 is WNHNN and CDR2 SYGVQD (reference sequence). Profiled with immunoSEQ multiplex PCR; TCRdb holds only in-frame clones, not every one. This sample has 65,000 to 85,000 clones; around 90% occur once, and the top ten carry roughly 0.17%. This receptor was taken from an adult with an advanced solid tumor such as melanoma, head and neck, liver or kidney cancer. Here the sequenced sample was CD4+ or CD8+ T cells sorted from blood, taken in a trial of the OX40 agonist ivuxolimab. The V gene is TRBV10-1, the J gene TRBJ2-5, with D possibly matching TRBD1 (5 bases). The end of the DNA is better explained by TRBJ2-7, so the J call may be wrong. CDR3 sequence reads: CASSQGGRTYEQYF. CDR3 nucleotide sequence: TGCGCCAGCAGCCAGGGCGGCCGAACCTACGAGCAGTACTTC.